The next 4 T cell receptor beta chains were all read from a single sample in a study of vaccination and CD4 T cells after COVID-19. The Oncomine TCR Beta short-read assay was applied to DNA of cultured CD4+ T cells. Using its own MiXCR run on the PCR reads, TCRdb lists one record per CDR3 protein. The table includes thousands of distinct CDR3 sequences, about 45% detected once. Treatment indicated: roughly ten-day PBMC culture with coronavirus spike peptide pools or control peptides (ViraFEST assay). Unexposed donor CD4+ T cells predated the COVID-19 pandemic, collected 2011-2018. No cognate antigen is known for these TCRs. Sequences were obtained from CD4+ T cells from blood, cultured in vitro. These receptors were taken from a human donor in good health.

This chain connects TRBV19 to TRBJ2-4, with 7 bases lining up with TRBD2. The CDR3 sequence is 13 residues long. CDR1 is LNHDA, CDR2 SQIVND, per germline (reference sequence). V lost 1 base to trimming and J lost 9 bases; unmatched junction nucleotides: 3. Here the CDR3 DNA reads TGTGCCAGTAGTATAGGACTAGCAGGCATTCAGTACTTC. Its protein is CASSIGLAGIQYF.

The chain combines TRBV18 with TRBJ2-1; 8 bases are a match to TRBD2. Looked up from germline, CDR1 is KGHSH and CDR2 is LQKENI. V lost 3 bases to trimming and J lost 7 bases; unmatched junction nucleotides: 8. The CDR3 is 15 amino acids. CDR3 loop: CASSPGQGTSNEQFF. The CDR3, as DNA: TGTGCCAGCTCACCGGGCCAGGGGACTAGTAATGAGCAGTTCTTC.

This chain connects TRBV11-2 to TRBJ2-7; 8 bases match TRBD1. The J segment lost 4 bases and the V segment lost 1 base, leaving 9 bases of the junction unmatched. Germline V gives CDR1 SGHAT, CDR2 FQNNGV. The CDR3 totals 16 residues. CDR3 residues: CASSLVGGQAQYEQYF. The CDR3 DNA sequence: TGTGCCAGCAGCTTAGTTGGGGGACAGGCGCAATACGAGCAGTACTTC.

The chain is built from TRBV2 and TRBJ2-7; TRBD2 agrees at 10 bases. V lost 5 bases and J lost 7; bases outside the gene matches: 14. This CDR3 spans 16 amino acids. Germline lookup yields CDR1 SNHLY and CDR2 FYNNEI. The CDR3 loop reads CASSMSAGGPSGEQYF. Here the CDR3 DNA reads TGTGCCAGCAGTATGTCAGCGGGAGGGCCCTCCGGGGAGCAGTACTTC.